These 10 T cell receptor beta chains originate from one sample sequenced in a study of radiotherapy plus CTLA-4 blockade in lung cancer. Repertoires were generated with immunoSEQ multiplex PCR, while TCRdb's copy carries only in-frame clones and drops some. Of over 100,000 clones listed, about 80% were seen once; the top ten hold around 3%. Source: peripheral blood, taken from a patient treated with radiotherapy plus ipilimumab. Receptors originate from a human donor with non-small cell lung cancer that progressed on radiotherapy plus ipilimumab. Some clones in this sample may be carry-over from other donors' samples.

This chain uses TRBV10-3 with TRBJ1-2, with 8 bases aligning to TRBD1. The trim removed 7 bases at V and 3 bases at J, leaving 16 bases unmatched. The CDR3 is 17 residues long. Germline CDR1 reads ENHRY; CDR2 reads SYGVKD. The CDR3 loop is CAITDSTSGGVYYGYTF. The CDR3 bases are TGTGCCATCACCGACTCGACCTCAGGGGGCGTCTACTATGGCTACACCTTC.

The rearrangement joins TRBV11-2 to TRBJ1-4; possible D gene TRBD1, 6 bases. The CDR3 contains 16 residues. The V end was cut by 4 bases, the J end by 5 bases, with 17 bases between. The germline V gene has CDR1 SGHAT and CDR2 FQNNGV. The CDR3 region has the DNA TGTGCCAGCAGCTCTACCCTGACAGGTCCCAATGAAAAACTGTTTTTT. The encoded protein is CASSSTLTGPNEKLFF.

The genes are TRBV9 and TRBJ2-3; D remains unclear. V was pared by 1 base and J by 2 bases, with 8 bases between. Germline V CDR1 and CDR2: SGDLS, YYNGEE. The CDR3 has 14 residues. CDR3 amino acids: CASSVMTATDTQYF. The CDR3 nucleotides read TGTGCCAGCAGCGTAATGACCGCCACAGATACGCAGTATTTT.

The V gene is TRBV6-1, the J gene TRBJ1-5; D uncertain. This CDR3 has 12 residues. The V and J ends lost 5 bases and 4 bases respectively, with 6 bases between them. CDR1 MNHNS and CDR2 SASEGT come from the germline V gene. The CDR3 here is CASSPRNQPQHF. The DNA of the CDR3 is TGTGCCAGCAGTCCCAGGAATCAGCCCCAGCATTTT.

V is TRBV5-1 and J is TRBJ1-1, with 7 bases aligning to TRBD1. Germline CDR1 is SGHRS and CDR2 is YFSETQ. With V trimmed by 4 bases and J by 6 bases, 9 bases remained unmatched. The CDR3 loop spans 14 amino acids. The CDR3 DNA reads as TGCGCCAGCAGCGGATCGACAGGGTGGGCTGAAGCTTTCTTT. Its translation is CASSGSTGWAEAFF.

This clone was detected only a few times. The J gene is TRBJ2-5, the V gene TRBV2; 7 positions agree with TRBD1. The germline CDR1 and CDR2 sequences are SNHLY and FYNNEI. V was clipped by 6 bases and J by 5 bases; unmatched bases: 9. The CDR3 has 14 amino acids. The CDR3 region is CASSEQGRGETQYF. CDR3 bases: TGTGCCAGCAGCGAACAGGGGAGAGGGGAGACCCAGTACTTC.

The J gene is TRBJ2-1, the V gene TRBV9; D may correspond to TRBD1 or TRBD2 (5 bases each). CDR1 is SGDLS, CDR2 YYNGEE, per germline. Trimming removed 0 bases from V and 5 bases from J, with 15 bases in between. The CDR3 extends over 16 amino acids. The CDR3, as DNA: TGTGCCAGCAGCGTAGTCGGGACCAGAACTAACAATGAGCAGTTCTTC. Protein product: CASSVVGTRTNNEQFF.

The gene calls are TRBV10-3 and TRBJ1-6; D uncertain. Trimming took 0 bases from V and 7 from J, leaving 7 bases between them. The CDR3 is 14 amino acids. CDR1 and CDR2 (germline): ENHRY, SYGVKD. The CDR3 here is CAISESSANSPLHF. In DNA, the CDR3 is TGTGCCATCAGTGAGTCGTCCGCGAATTCACCCCTCCACTTT.

J is TRBJ2-1 and V is TRBV5-1; TRBD1 aligns across 7 bases. V was clipped by 0 bases and J by 0 bases; unmatched bases: 3. The V gene's germline CDR1 is SGHRS and CDR2 YFSETQ. The CDR3 covers 16 residues. CDR3 region: CASSLAAGGSYNEQFF. The CDR3 region has the DNA TGCGCCAGCAGCTTGGCCGCAGGGGGCTCCTACAATGAGCAGTTCTTC. The whole variable domain, remainder taken from reference TRBV5-1 and TRBJ2-1, is KAGVTQTPRYLIKTRGQQVTLSCSPISGHRSVSWYQQTPGQGLQFLFEYFSETQRNKGNFPGRFSGRQFSNSRSEMNVSTLELGDSALYLCASSLAAGGSYNEQFFGPGTRLTVL.

J is TRBJ2-7 and V is TRBV5-8; D possibly corresponds to TRBD1 (6 bases). The CDR3 totals 15 residues. V dropped 1 base and J dropped 4 bases, with 15 bases sitting between them. Germline lookup yields CDR1 SGHTS and CDR2 YDEGEE. CDR3 residues: CASSLIGQTGYEQYF. DNA of the CDR3: TGTGCCAGCAGCTTGATCGGACAGACGGGGTACGAGCAGTACTTC.